Included here is one TCR beta chain sequence, with context. Its target is not known. Primers included in the PCR were 60 Vbeta and 13 Jbeta primers. Here immunoSEQ multiplex PCR was the method, and the copy in TCRdb shows in-frame clones only, minus some. The sample carries about 240,000 clones, around 81% recorded once. These data belong to a study of cytomegalovirus exposure and HLA in healthy donors. This CDR3 spans 16 amino acids. The junction had 5 bases not matched to a gene; V was cut back by 7 bases and J by 2 bases. The germline V gene has CDR1 LNHDA and CDR2 SQIVND (reference sequence). Whole-study findings and limits: An Asian-associated ancestry cluster reportedly showed fewer N-insertions than the approximately 600-donor mean in a later analysis. From TCR beta sequences, most subjects' HLA-A and HLA-B alleles were reportedly predicted accurately. The authors later linked a missense DCLRE1C variant to TCR beta V- and J-gene trimming. A later analysis reported that several of the most significant clusters appeared to be linked to common viral pathogens, among them Epstein-Barr virus.

Sequencing used PBMCs. This receptor was obtained from a woman aged 55-70 years in good health and CMV-seropositive. The V gene is TRBV19, the J gene TRBJ2-1; 13 bases fit TRBD2. CDR3 DNA sequence: TGTGCCAGTACAGGACTAGCGGGAGACCCCTACAATGAGCAGTTCTTC. Translating gives CASTGLAGDPYNEQFF.